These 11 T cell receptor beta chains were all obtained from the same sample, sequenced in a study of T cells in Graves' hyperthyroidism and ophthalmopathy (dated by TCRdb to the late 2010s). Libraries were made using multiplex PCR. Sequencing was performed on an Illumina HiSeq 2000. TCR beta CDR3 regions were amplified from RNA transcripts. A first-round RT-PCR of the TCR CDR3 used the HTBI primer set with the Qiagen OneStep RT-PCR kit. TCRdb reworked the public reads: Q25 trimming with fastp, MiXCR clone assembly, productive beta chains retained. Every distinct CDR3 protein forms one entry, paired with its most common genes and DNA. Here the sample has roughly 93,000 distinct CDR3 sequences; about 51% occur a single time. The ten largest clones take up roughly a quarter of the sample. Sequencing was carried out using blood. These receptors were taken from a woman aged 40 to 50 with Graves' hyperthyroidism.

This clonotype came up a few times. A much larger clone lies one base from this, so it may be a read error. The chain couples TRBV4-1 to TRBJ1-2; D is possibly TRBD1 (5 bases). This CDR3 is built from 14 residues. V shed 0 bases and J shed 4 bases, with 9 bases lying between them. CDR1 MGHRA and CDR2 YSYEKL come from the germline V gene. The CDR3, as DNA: TGCGCCAGCAGCCAAGAAAACAGGAGCTATGGCTACACCTTC. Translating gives CASSQENRSYGYTF.

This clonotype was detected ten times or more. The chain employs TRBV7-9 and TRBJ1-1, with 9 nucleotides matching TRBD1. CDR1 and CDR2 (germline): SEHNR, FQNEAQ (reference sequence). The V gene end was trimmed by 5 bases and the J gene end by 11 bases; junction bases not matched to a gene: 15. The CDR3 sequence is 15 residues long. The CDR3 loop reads CASSPDGHGDRVAFF. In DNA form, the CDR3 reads TGTGCCAGCAGCCCCGACGGGCACGGGGACAGGGTGGCTTTCTTT.

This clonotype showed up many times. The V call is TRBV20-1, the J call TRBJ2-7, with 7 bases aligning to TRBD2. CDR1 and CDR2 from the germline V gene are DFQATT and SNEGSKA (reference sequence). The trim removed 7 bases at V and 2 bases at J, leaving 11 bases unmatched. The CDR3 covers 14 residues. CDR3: CSGGGDFHPYEQYF. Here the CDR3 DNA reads TGCAGTGGGGGGGGGGACTTCCACCCCTACGAGCAGTACTTC.

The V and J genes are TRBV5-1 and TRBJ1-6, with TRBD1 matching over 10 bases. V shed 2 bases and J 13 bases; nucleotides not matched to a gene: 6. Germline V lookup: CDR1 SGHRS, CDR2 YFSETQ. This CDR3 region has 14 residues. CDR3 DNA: TGCGCCAGCAGCTTCGGACAGGGGGGACAGCCCCTCCACTTT. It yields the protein CASSFGQGGQPLHF. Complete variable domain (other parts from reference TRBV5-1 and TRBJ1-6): KAGVTQTPRYLIKTRGQQVTLSCSPISGHRSVSWYQQTPGQGLQFLFEYFSETQRNKGNFPGRFSGRQFSNSRSEMNVSTLELGDSALYLCASSFGQGGQPLHFGNGTRLTVT.

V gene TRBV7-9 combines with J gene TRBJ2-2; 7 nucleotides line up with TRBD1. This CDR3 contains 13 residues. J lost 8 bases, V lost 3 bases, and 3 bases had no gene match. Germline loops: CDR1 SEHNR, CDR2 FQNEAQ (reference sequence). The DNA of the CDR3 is TGTGCCAGCAGCTTGGCAGGGGGAGGGGAGCTGTTTTTT. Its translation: CASSLAGGGELFF.

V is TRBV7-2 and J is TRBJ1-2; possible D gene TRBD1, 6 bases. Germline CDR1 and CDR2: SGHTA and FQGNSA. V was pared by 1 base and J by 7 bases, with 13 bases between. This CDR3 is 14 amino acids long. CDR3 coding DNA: TGTGCCAGCAGCTTAGGAGGGGGAACAGCTGGCTACACCTTC. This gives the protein CASSLGGGTAGYTF.

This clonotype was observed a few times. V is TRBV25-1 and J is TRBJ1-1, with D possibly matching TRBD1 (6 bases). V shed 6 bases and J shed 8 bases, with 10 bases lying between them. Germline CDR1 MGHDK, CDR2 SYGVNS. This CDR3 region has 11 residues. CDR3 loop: CASRGAEEAFF. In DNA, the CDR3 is TGTGCCAGCAGGGGGGCGGAAGAAGCTTTCTTT.

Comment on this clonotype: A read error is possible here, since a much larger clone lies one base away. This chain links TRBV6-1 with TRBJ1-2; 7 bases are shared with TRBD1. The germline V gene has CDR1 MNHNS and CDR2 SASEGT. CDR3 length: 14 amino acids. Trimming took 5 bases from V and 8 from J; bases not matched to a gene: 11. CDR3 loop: CASSPPDRVVGYTF. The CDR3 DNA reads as TGTGCCAGCAGTCCCCCCGACAGGGTCGTAGGCTACACCTTC.

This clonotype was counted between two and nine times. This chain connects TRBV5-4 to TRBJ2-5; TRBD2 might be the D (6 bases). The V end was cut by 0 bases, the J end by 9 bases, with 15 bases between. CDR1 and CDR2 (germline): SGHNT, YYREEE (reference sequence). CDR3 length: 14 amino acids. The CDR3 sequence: CASSLGRGSVAQYF. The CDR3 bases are TGTGCCAGCAGCTTGGGGAGGGGTTCGGTGGCCCAGTACTTC.

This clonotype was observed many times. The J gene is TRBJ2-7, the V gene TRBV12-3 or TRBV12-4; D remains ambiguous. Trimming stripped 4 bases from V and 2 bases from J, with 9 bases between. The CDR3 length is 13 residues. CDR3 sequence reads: CASSWAGAYEQYF. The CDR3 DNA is TGTGCCAGCAGTTGGGCCGGTGCCTACGAGCAGTACTTC.

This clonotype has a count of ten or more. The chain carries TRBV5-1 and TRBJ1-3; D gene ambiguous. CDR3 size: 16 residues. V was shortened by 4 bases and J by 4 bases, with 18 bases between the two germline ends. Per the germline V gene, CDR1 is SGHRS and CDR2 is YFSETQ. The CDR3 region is CASSRTEITQGNTIYF. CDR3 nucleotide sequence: TGCGCCAGCAGCCGTACGGAGATAACGCAGGGAAACACCATATATTTT.